Listed below are T cell receptor beta chains from one sample, sequenced in a study of cytomegalovirus exposure and HLA in healthy donors. Clones were sequenced by immunoSEQ multiplex PCR, and TCRdb holds only the in-frame ones, with some missing. The data contain about 130,000 clones, roughly 8.3% of them singletons. The sample taken for sequencing was PBMCs. These receptors came from a man aged 40-49 years in good health and CMV-seronegative. CDR3s include the opening cysteine and the closing phenylalanine or tryptophan. The D gene is left open where the match is weak. Part of the rows lack a size; the others show once, few, many or a class for expanded clones.

size,length,J,V,D,CDR3,DNA
NA,12,TRBJ2-7,TRBV30,NA,CAWSRQGYEQYF,TGTGCCTGGAGTCGGCAGGGCTACGAGCAGTACTTC
few,13,TRBJ1-5,TRBV4-3,NA,CASSQDSRGSQHF,TGCGCCAGCAGCCAAGATTCGCGAGGGTCCCAGCATTTT
NA,14,TRBJ2-5,TRBV7-3,NA,CASSTSDFKETQYF,TGTGCCAGCAGCACCTCGGACTTTAAAGAGACCCAGTACTTC
few,13,TRBJ1-1,TRBV19,NA,CASNAGLNTEAFF,TGTGCCAGTAATGCCGGGTTGAACACTGAAGCTTTCTTT
NA,15,TRBJ2-7,TRBV6-5,TRBD1,CASRASDRGQYEQYF,TGTGCCAGCAGGGCATCGGACAGGGGGCAATACGAGCAGTACTTC
few,15,TRBJ1-6,TRBV27,NA,CASTRRESNNSPLHF,TGTGCCAGCACCCGGAGGGAAAGCAATAATTCACCCCTCCACTTT
few,15,TRBJ2-3,TRBV19,TRBD2,CASSLAGGFRDTQYF,TGTGCCAGTAGTCTAGCGGGGGGGTTTCGGGATACGCAGTATTTT
NA,15,TRBJ2-1,TRBV6-5,TRBD2,CASSLLAGGFGEQFF,TGTGCCAGCAGTCTACTAGCGGGGGGGTTTGGTGAGCAGTTCTTC
few,15,TRBJ1-2,TRBV5-5,TRBD1,CASSGLQGNGYGYTF,TGTGCCAGCAGCGGATTACAGGGGAATGGCTATGGCTACACCTTC
few,16,TRBJ2-2,TRBV29-1,TRBD2,CSVAGLAGGETGELFF,TGCAGCGTTGCGGGACTAGCGGGGGGGGAGACCGGGGAGCTGTTTTTT
few,16,TRBJ1-5,TRBV5-6,NA,CASSFFRETGNQPQHF,TGTGCCAGCAGCTTCTTCCGGGAGACGGGGAATCAGCCCCAGCATTTT
NA,16,TRBJ2-7,TRBV7-2,TRBD2,CASSLGLAGGQNEQYF,TGTGCCAGCAGCCTGGGACTAGCGGGGGGGCAGAACGAGCAGTACTTC
NA,11,TRBJ2-7,TRBV10-3,TRBD2,CAAGGAGEQYF,TGTGCCGCGGGGGGAGCGGGCGAGCAGTACTTC
NA,12,TRBJ1-1,TRBV6-5,TRBD1,CASSSTGAEAFF,TGTGCCAGCAGTTCAACAGGGGCTGAAGCTTTCTTT
NA,16,TRBJ2-7,TRBV2,TRBD1,CASSVPRDRVGYEQYF,TGTGCCAGCAGTGTCCCCCGGGACAGGGTAGGCTACGAGCAGTACTTC
few,14,TRBJ1-1,TRBV9,NA,CASSVATRPTEAFF,TGTGCCAGCAGCGTAGCTACGAGGCCCACTGAAGCTTTCTTT
NA,14,TRBJ1-4,TRBV5-1,TRBD1,CASSLGDRKGKLFF,TGCGCCAGCAGCTTGGGGGACAGGAAGGGAAAACTGTTTTTT
NA,15,TRBJ2-1,TRBV15,NA,CATSPTRGVVGEQFF,TGTGCCACCAGCCCCACGCGCGGGGTTGTTGGTGAGCAGTTCTTC
NA,16,TRBJ2-5,TRBV25-1,NA,CASSPRLGRVQETQYF,TGTGCCAGCAGTCCCCGTTTGGGCAGGGTCCAAGAGACCCAGTACTTC
few,12,TRBJ2-1,TRBV7-8,NA,CASSLPGNEQFF,TGTGCCAGCAGCTTACCAGGGAATGAGCAGTTCTTC
few,15,TRBJ2-1,TRBV13,TRBD2,CASTGLAGRYNEQFF,TGTGCCAGCACTGGACTAGCGGGACGGTACAATGAGCAGTTCTTC
few,14,TRBJ1-5,TRBV5-1,NA,CASSFGQIGQPQHF,TGCGCCAGCAGCTTTGGACAGATCGGTCAGCCCCAGCATTTT
few,16,TRBJ1-5,TRBV19,TRBD1,CASSNPDRGSNQPQHF,TGTGCCAGTAGTAATCCGGACAGGGGAAGCAATCAGCCCCAGCATTTT
NA,17,TRBJ2-5,TRBV6-1,TRBD1,CASSERRDRGLFETQYF,TGTGCCAGCAGTGAACGGAGGGACAGGGGGCTGTTTGAGACCCAGTACTTC
few,12,TRBJ1-2,TRBV19,NA,CASSIAGYGYTF,TGTGCCAGTAGTATAGCAGGATATGGCTACACCTTC
NA,15,TRBJ2-7,TRBV9,TRBD1,CASSVGQGASYEQYF,TGTGCCAGCAGCGTAGGACAGGGGGCCTCCTACGAGCAGTACTTC
few,14,TRBJ1-5,TRBV19,NA,CASSIGNRTSPQHF,TGTGCCAGTAGTATTGGTAACAGAACTTCGCCCCAGCATTTT
NA,12,TRBJ2-7,TRBV19,NA,CASSIRGNEQYF,TGTGCCAGTAGTATTCGGGGAAACGAGCAGTACTTC
few,15,TRBJ2-2,TRBV6-5,NA,CASSYVQGTTGELFF,TGTGCCAGCAGTTACGTTCAGGGCACCACCGGGGAGCTGTTTTTT
few,15,TRBJ2-1,TRBV2,TRBD1,CASRDRQGAWNEQFF,TGTGCCAGCAGAGACCGACAGGGGGCTTGGAATGAGCAGTTCTTC
few,13,TRBJ1-2,TRBV4-3,TRBD1,CASSPRTGYGYTF,TGCGCCAGCAGCCCAAGGACAGGGTATGGCTACACCTTC
NA,16,TRBJ2-5,TRBV7-6,TRBD2,CASSLGVAGGQETQYF,TGTGCCAGCAGCTTAGGGGTAGCGGGGGGCCAAGAGACCCAGTACTTC
NA,14,TRBJ2-7,TRBV7-2,TRBD2,CASSPSGGAYEQYF,TGTGCCAGCAGCCCTAGCGGGGGGGCCTACGAGCAGTACTTC
NA,16,TRBJ2-1,TRBV10-3,NA,CAISESAGPSYNEQFF,TGTGCCATCAGTGAGTCTGCGGGCCCCTCCTACAATGAGCAGTTCTTC